This TCR beta chain comes out of a study of blood T cell repertoires in COVID-19. Study context: Italy, Spain and the United States were the sources of the convalescent and acute COVID-19 samples.

CDR1 SGHRS and CDR2 YFSETQ come from the germline V gene. CDR3 size: 13 residues. The trim removed 7 bases at V and 0 bases at J, leaving 4 bases unmatched. The data were produced by immunoSEQ multiplex PCR, yet TCRdb's version contains in-frame clones alone and is incomplete. The sample has roughly 140,000 clones; approximately 84% are singletons. The source is a man aged 45 to 65 in a cohort exposed to, infected with or recovered from COVID-19 (not recorded which). V gene TRBV5-1 combines with J gene TRBJ2-7; 7 bases map to TRBD1. Sequenced: PBMCs or T cells enriched from blood (not recorded which). Written as DNA, the CDR3 is TGCGCCAGCTCGGACAGGCTCTCCTACGAGCAGTACTTC. It translates to CASSDRLSYEQYF.